The 12 T cell receptor beta chains given below trace back to one sample, sequenced in a study of lymphopenia after photon versus proton radiotherapy (dated by TCRdb to about 2019). The library relied on the immunoSEQ multiplex PCR assay. This is the immuneACCESS table as TCRdb keeps it, with only in-frame sequences that have V and J called. A part of the clones is gone; compared with another copy, unresolved V genes explain less than half, and the rest is unexplained. Present in this sample are 75,000 to 95,000 clones, 80% to 90% of which were seen just once. The top ten hold over 1.3% of the sample. The sample in question was peripheral blood, obtained from a patient treated with proton-based radiotherapy. The receptor set was obtained from a man in his sixties with pancreatic cancer.

The chain is built from TRBV5-1 and TRBJ2-2; 14 positions agree with TRBD2. The CDR3 consists of 17 residues. Germline lookup yields CDR1 SGHRS and CDR2 YFSETQ. V lost 3 bases, J lost 5 bases, and 6 bases stayed unmatched. CDR3 nucleotides: TGCGCCAGCAGCTCGGGGACTAGCGGGAGTCGAACCGGGGAGCTGTTTTTT. The encoded protein is CASSSGTSGSRTGELFF.

The J gene is TRBJ2-2, the V gene TRBV7-3; D may be TRBD1 or TRBD2 (6 bases each). CDR1 SGHTA and CDR2 FQGTGA come from the germline V gene. This CDR3 has 19 residues. V was shortened by 1 base and J by 3 bases, with 21 bases between the two germline ends. CDR3 DNA sequence: TGTGCCAGCAGCTTAATTCCCCCGGGGGCCGGCGCGGACACCGGGGAGCTGTTTTTT. This gives the protein CASSLIPPGAGADTGELFF.

V usage is TRBV11-1 and J usage is TRBJ2-1; no clear D. V was shortened by 5 bases and J by 0 bases, with 5 bases between the two germline ends. This CDR3 comprises 13 residues. Germline assignment: CDR1 SGHAT and CDR2 FQDESV (reference sequence). CDR3 bases: TGTGCCAGCAGCATTTACTCCTACAATGAGCAGTTCTTC. As protein: CASSIYSYNEQFF.

The chain links TRBV9 to TRBJ2-7, with 8 nucleotides matching TRBD1. Germline CDR1 reads SGDLS; CDR2 reads YYNGEE. CDR3 size: 15 residues. After removal of 3 bases from V and 3 bases from J, the junction contained 8 bases not matched to a gene. The CDR3 nucleotides are TGTGCCAGCAGCGAAGGACAGGGTGAGGTCTACGAGCAGTACTTC. Its translation: CASSEGQGEVYEQYF.

This chain connects TRBV18 to TRBJ1-2; 7 positions agree with TRBD1. With V trimmed by 4 bases and J by 8 bases, 13 bases remained unmatched. Germline CDR1 KGHSH, CDR2 LQKENI. The CDR3 totals 15 residues. The CDR3 DNA is TGTGCCAGCTCACGCAAGACAGGGCCGGTCGAGGGCTACACCTTC. Translating it yields CASSRKTGPVEGYTF.

The rearrangement uses TRBV5-6 and TRBJ2-7, with D perhaps given as TRBD1 or TRBD2 (6 bases each). There are 15 residues in the CDR3. The V and J ends lost 4 bases and 1 base respectively, with 15 bases between them. CDR1 is SGHDT and CDR2 is YYEEEE in the germline V gene. The CDR3 nucleotides are TGTGCCAGCAGCGGTCGGGGGCGGGTTTCCTACGAGCAGTACTTC. This encodes CASSGRGRVSYEQYF.

This clone appeared a few times. This specimen includes other DNA sequences encoding the same CDR3. The gene calls are TRBV5-1 and TRBJ2-1; no clear D. V lost 0 bases and J 0 bases, leaving 10 bases between the germline ends. The CDR3 contains 16 residues. Germline CDR1 is SGHRS and CDR2 is YFSETQ. The CDR3 sequence: CASSLALGSSYNEQFF. The DNA of the CDR3 is TGCGCCAGCAGCTTGGCATTGGGTAGCTCCTACAATGAGCAGTTCTTC.

The V gene is TRBV9, the J gene TRBJ2-3; 7 positions agree with TRBD1. The CDR3 loop spans 14 amino acids. J lost 2 bases, V lost 9 bases, and 9 bases had no gene match. Germline-derived CDR1 and CDR2 are SGDLS and YYNGEE. CDR3 bases: TGTGCCACCGCAGGGGGTGGGTACACAGATACGCAGTATTTT. Residues: CATAGGGYTDTQYF.

This clone was seen a handful of times. Other nucleotide sequences from this sample produce the same CDR3. The chain combines TRBV5-6 with TRBJ1-3; maybe TRBD1 (5 bases). The V gene's germline CDR1 is SGHDT and CDR2 YYEEEE. The V end was cut by 2 bases, the J end by 0 bases, with 6 bases between. The CDR3 loop spans 14 amino acids. This chain's CDR3 is CASSLGDSGNTIYF. Written as DNA, the CDR3 is TGTGCCAGCAGCTTAGGGGACTCTGGAAACACCATATATTTT.

The genes are TRBV11-2 and TRBJ1-5; D uncertain. This CDR3 contains 14 residues. Trimming cost V 2 bases and J 3 bases, with 8 bases left between them. The germline V gene encodes CDR1 SGHAT and CDR2 FQNNGV. CDR3 amino acids: CASSLLGYNQPQHF. In nucleotides, the CDR3 is TGTGCCAGCAGCTTATTGGGTTACAATCAGCCCCAGCATTTT.

The chain uses TRBV6-5 and TRBJ1-3, with D maybe TRBD1 (5 bases). Germline values: CDR1 MNHEY, CDR2 SVGAGI. There are 14 residues in the CDR3. Trimming pared 8 bases from V and 0 bases from J, leaving 11 bases between. CDR3 coding DNA: TGTGCCAGCTCCCGAGGGGCCTCTGGAAACACCATATATTTT. This translates into CASSRGASGNTIYF.

The genes are TRBV18 and TRBJ1-3; the D is unclear. The V and J ends lost 7 bases and 0 bases respectively, with 13 bases between them. The V gene's germline CDR1 is KGHSH and CDR2 LQKENI. This CDR3 is 15 amino acids long. The CDR3 spells CASFEALYSGNTIYF. The CDR3 region has the DNA TGTGCCAGCTTTGAGGCTCTCTACTCTGGAAACACCATATATTTT.